The 31 T cell receptor beta chains listed next were all sequenced from one sample in a study of T cell responses to AZD1222 COVID-19 vaccine. Libraries were prepared by immunoSEQ multiplex PCR; TCRdb keeps only in-frame clonotypes and omits some of them. Of 90,000 to 120,000 clones listed, around 92% were seen once; the top ten hold 8% to 10%. Sequenced material: peripheral blood, taken 28 days after the second AZD1222 dose. These receptors came from an adult who received the AZD1222 COVID-19 vaccine.

The genes are TRBV5-4 and TRBJ1-2; D not resolved. The CDR3 extends over 16 amino acids. The germline V gene has CDR1 SGHNT and CDR2 YYREEE (reference sequence). Deletions cut 2 bases from V and 4 bases from J, with 18 bases between. CDR3 region: CASSFDPPPGPYGYTF. The CDR3 nucleotides read TGTGCCAGCAGCTTTGATCCCCCCCCAGGTCCCTATGGCTACACCTTC.

The V and J genes are TRBV3-1 (or the pseudogene TRBV3-2) and TRBJ2-1, with D maybe TRBD2 (6 bases). V shed 0 bases and J shed 10 bases, with 13 bases lying between them. Germline-derived CDR1 and CDR2 are LGHDT and YNNKEL (reference sequence). This CDR3 has 14 amino acids. The chain's CDR3 is CASSQEEGLGEQFF. The CDR3 bases are TGTGCCAGCAGCCAAGAGGAGGGCCTAGGAGAGCAGTTCTTC.

This rearrangement joins TRBV30 to TRBJ2-7, with D possibly matching TRBD1 (5 bases). Germline V gene data show CDR1 as GTSNPN and CDR2 as SVGIG (reference sequence). V dropped 2 bases and J dropped 4 bases, with 12 bases sitting between them. The CDR3 spans 13 residues. CDR3: CAWSWAGSYEQYF. CDR3 coding DNA: TGTGCCTGGAGTTGGGCAGGGTCTTACGAGCAGTACTTC.

This chain links TRBV10-3 with TRBJ2-3; no definite D call. This CDR3 region has 12 residues. From germline, CDR1 is ENHRY and CDR2 SYGVKD. Trimming took 5 bases from V and 9 from J, leaving 12 bases between them. CDR3 protein: CAISPRVGTQYF. The CDR3 coding sequence is TGTGCCATCAGTCCCCGGGTGGGAACGCAGTATTTT.

This rearrangement joins TRBV2 to TRBJ1-6, with TRBD1 as a possible D gene (5 bases). The V end was cut by 2 bases, the J end by 6 bases, with 8 bases between. Germline V CDR1 and CDR2: SNHLY, FYNNEI. This CDR3 is built from 14 residues. CDR3 sequence (DNA): TGTGCCAGCAGTGAACAGGGCGGTAATTCACCCCTCCACTTT. Its protein product is CASSEQGGNSPLHF.

The genes are TRBV4-2 and TRBJ1-3; D is possibly TRBD1 (5 bases). The germline V gene has CDR1 LGHNA and CDR2 YNFKEQ. The CDR3 contains 17 residues. The germline V and J ends were trimmed by 0 bases and 4 bases, with 16 bases remaining between them. CDR3 residues: CASSQDPGHALGNTIYF. CDR3 coding DNA: TGTGCCAGCAGCCAAGATCCTGGACACGCTCTGGGAAACACCATATATTTT.

V gene TRBV28 combines with J gene TRBJ2-5; maybe TRBD2 (6 bases). Trimming shortened V by 6 bases and J by 9 bases, and 20 bases separated the two germline ends. The CDR3 covers 14 residues. In germline, CDR1 is MDHEN, CDR2 SYDVKM. The CDR3 DNA sequence: TGTGCCAGCAGGCCCGGAGGACTAATCGTGCCCCAGTACTTC. This codes for CASRPGGLIVPQYF.

The chain couples TRBV6-1 to TRBJ1-6, with D uncertain. Germline CDR1 and CDR2: MNHNS and SASEGT. V was cut by 3 bases and J by 10 bases, with 16 bases left in between. The CDR3 covers 15 residues. The CDR3 nucleotides read TGTGCCAGCAGTGAGAGAAGCAGCAGTCACTCACCCCTCCACTTT. This encodes CASSERSSSHSPLHF.

The V call is TRBV4-1, the J call TRBJ2-1; no clear D. This CDR3 contains 15 residues. The germline CDR1 and CDR2 sequences are MGHRA and YSYEKL. V lost 3 bases and J lost 5, with 14 bases in between. The CDR3 here is CASSHPARLNNEQFF. For the CDR3, the DNA is TGCGCCAGCAGCCATCCGGCACGACTGAACAATGAGCAGTTCTTC.

This clone has only one observation. The V call is TRBV10-3, the J call TRBJ1-4; perhaps TRBD1 as D (6 bases). The ends were cut back, 6 bases at V and 5 bases at J, with 10 bases in the middle. Per the germline V gene, CDR1 is ENHRY and CDR2 is SYGVKD. The CDR3 is made up of 13 amino acids. CDR3 loop: CAIRIDRNEKLFF. The CDR3 DNA follows: TGTGCCATCAGGATCGACAGGAATGAAAAACTGTTTTTT.

The CDR3 region is CASSEKQGLNTEAFF. As DNA, the CDR3 is TGTGCCAGCAGTGAGAAACAGGGCCTAAACACTGAAGCTTTCTTT. This chain connects TRBV6-1 to TRBJ1-1; weak D call: TRBD1 (6 bases). Germline lookup yields CDR1 MNHNS and CDR2 SASEGT. The CDR3 is 15 amino acids. V was pared by 3 bases and J by 2 bases, with 13 bases between.

The J gene is TRBJ1-1, the V gene TRBV18; no definite D call. CDR1 KGHSH and CDR2 LQKENI come from the germline V gene. V was shortened by 3 bases and J by 3 bases, with 8 bases between the two germline ends. The CDR3 length is 13 residues. CDR3 loop: CASSPLVDTEAFF. The CDR3 DNA reads TGTGCCAGCTCACCGTTAGTGGACACTGAAGCTTTCTTT.

The chain combines TRBV5-4 with TRBJ1-4, with 7 positions matching TRBD1. Germline CDR1 reads SGHNT; CDR2 reads YYREEE (reference sequence). The trim removed 3 bases at V and 4 bases at J, leaving 15 bases unmatched. This CDR3 region has 18 residues. The CDR3 bases are TGTGCCAGCAGCTCACAAACGATCGGACAGGCATTTAATGAAAAACTGTTTTTT. The encoded protein is CASSSQTIGQAFNEKLFF.

The rearrangement links TRBV4-1 to TRBJ1-6, with unresolved D. Germline lookup yields CDR1 MGHRA and CDR2 YSYEKL. The length of the CDR3 is 15 residues. Deletions cut 2 bases from V and 5 bases from J, with 10 bases between. CDR3 amino acids: CASSQPGFNNSPLHF. In nucleotides, the CDR3 is TGCGCCAGCAGCCAACCGGGATTCAATAATTCACCCCTCCACTTT.

This clone was seen a few times. This chain joins TRBV24-1 and TRBJ2-1; TRBD1 matches at 10 bases. CDR3 length equals 15 residues. Trimming removed 3 bases from V and 5 bases from J; junction bases left unmatched: 3. Per the germline V gene, CDR1 is KGHDR and CDR2 is SFDVKD. CDR3 sequence (DNA): TGTGCCACCAGTGATCCGGACAGGGGGGACAATGAGCAGTTCTTC. Its protein is CATSDPDRGDNEQFF.

The CDR3 coding sequence is TGTGCCAGCAGTGACTCCCCTAGGACAATCTCTTCTGGGGCCAACGTCCTGACTTTC. Its translation is CASSDSPRTISSGANVLTF. The chain is built from TRBV6-4 and TRBJ2-6; possible D gene TRBD1, 5 bases. The length of the CDR3 is 19 residues. Trimming removed 0 bases at V and 1 base at J, with 16 bases between. The germline gives CDR1 MRHNA, CDR2 SNTAGT.

The chain combines TRBV7-2 with TRBJ2-7; D gene uncertain. The germline CDR1 and CDR2 sequences are SGHTA and FQGNSA. The CDR3 sequence is 13 residues long. Trimming pared 1 base from V and 4 bases from J, leaving 8 bases between. The CDR3 here is CASSLEVGYEQYF. CDR3 in DNA: TGTGCCAGCAGCTTAGAAGTGGGTTACGAGCAGTACTTC.

The rearrangement links TRBV24-1 to TRBJ2-2; the match to TRBD2 covers 7 bases. The CDR3 is made up of 14 amino acids. Germline V lookup: CDR1 KGHDR, CDR2 SFDVKD. The ends lost 9 bases at V and 7 bases at J; junction bases unmatched: 10. CDR3 amino acids: CATSGLGRFGELFF. CDR3 nucleotides: TGTGCCACCTCCGGACTAGGAAGGTTCGGGGAGCTGTTTTTT.

This sequence joins TRBV19 and TRBJ1-1; D gene ambiguous. The CDR3 sequence is 16 residues long. V lost 6 bases, J lost 1 base, and 18 bases lay in between. Germline V gives CDR1 LNHDA, CDR2 SQIVND (reference sequence). The CDR3 protein is CASSLSWGGWNTEAFF. The CDR3 DNA reads as TGTGCCAGTAGCCTTAGCTGGGGTGGTTGGAACACTGAAGCTTTCTTT. The variable domain in full, completed from reference TRBV19 and TRBJ1-1, reads DGGITQSPKYLFRKEGQNVTLSCEQNLNHDAMYWYRQDPGQGLRLIYYSQIVNDFQKGDIAEGYSVSREKKESFPLTVTSAQKNPTAFYLCASSLSWGGWNTEAFFGQGTRLTVV.

The chain carries TRBV19 and TRBJ2-5; D might be TRBD2 (6 bases). Germline CDR1 and CDR2: LNHDA and SQIVND (reference sequence). The V end was cut by 3 bases, the J end by 5 bases, with 10 bases between. This CDR3 is built from 13 residues. The CDR3 region has the DNA TGTGCCAGTAGTATTAATGGAGGGGAGACCCAGTACTTC. It is translated as CASSINGGETQYF.

This chain joins TRBV21-1 and TRBJ2-7; the DNA was not compared with TRBD2, the D call given in the table. TRBV21-1 is an annotated pseudogene. The CDR3 runs to 15 residues. The CDR3: CASSKKRLAGYEQYF. The CDR3 DNA follows: TGTGCCAGCAGCAAAAAGAGACTAGCGGGATACGAGCAGTACTTC.

J is TRBJ2-5 and V is TRBV11-1, with D possibly TRBD2 on 6 matching bases. Germline V CDR1 and CDR2: SGHAT, FQDESV (reference sequence). V was shortened by 5 bases and J by 3 bases, with 19 bases between the two germline ends. This CDR3 is 16 amino acids long. CDR3: CASSPGRLAAKETQYF. CDR3 nucleotide sequence: TGTGCCAGCAGCCCTGGTAGGTTAGCGGCAAAAGAGACCCAGTACTTC.

The chain recombines TRBV5-6 with TRBJ2-7; D is unclear. Trimming cost V 1 base and J 3 bases, with 5 bases left between them. CDR3 length: 12 amino acids. CDR1 is SGHDT, CDR2 YYEEEE, per germline. The CDR3 loop reads CASSLRYYEQYF. The CDR3 bases are TGTGCCAGCAGCTTGCGCTACTACGAGCAGTACTTC.

CDR3 sequence (DNA): TGTGCCAGCAGACCACCACTGGTTTCCTACAATGAGCAGTTCTTC. It codes for CASRPPLVSYNEQFF. This rearrangement joins TRBV6-6 to TRBJ2-1; no definite D call. V was clipped by 6 bases and J by 1 base, with 13 bases between them. The germline V gene encodes CDR1 MNHNY and CDR2 SVGAGI (reference sequence). The CDR3 is made up of 15 amino acids.

This clone was recorded once. V usage is TRBV18 and J usage is TRBJ2-2; D gene uncertain. The CDR3 is made up of 15 amino acids. V was pared by 3 bases and J by 7 bases, with 15 bases between. The V gene's germline CDR1 is KGHSH and CDR2 LQKENI. This chain's CDR3 is CASSPSLLESGELFF. In DNA form, the CDR3 reads TGTGCCAGCTCACCTTCCCTTTTGGAAAGCGGGGAGCTGTTTTTT.

This rearrangement joins TRBV6-1 to TRBJ2-1; D may correspond to TRBD1 or TRBD2 (6 bases each). The germline gives CDR1 MNHNS, CDR2 SASEGT. V was shortened by 4 bases and J by 7 bases, with 20 bases between the two germline ends. The CDR3 extends over 16 amino acids. CDR3 region: CASSATGHRRVNEQFF. CDR3 in DNA: TGTGCCAGCAGTGCAACGGGACACCGGAGGGTGAATGAGCAGTTCTTC.

V is TRBV7-3 and J is TRBJ2-7; TRBD1 matches 10 bases. Germline V lookup: CDR1 SGHTA, CDR2 FQGTGA. V shed 5 bases and J 7 bases; nucleotides not matched to a gene: 2. The CDR3 consists of 12 residues. As DNA, the CDR3 is TGTGCCAGCAGCCGGACAGGGGGGGAGCAGTACTTC. Its translation is CASSRTGGEQYF.

The gene calls are TRBV28 and TRBJ2-7; 12 bases match TRBD2. Germline V CDR1 and CDR2: MDHEN, SYDVKM. The CDR3 loop spans 16 amino acids. J gave up 0 bases and V 6 bases, and 6 bases lay outside the gene matches. The CDR3: CASSRGLAGSSYEQYF. The CDR3 nucleotides read TGTGCCAGCAGCCGAGGACTAGCGGGGAGCTCCTACGAGCAGTACTTC.

The rearrangement links TRBV5-1 to TRBJ2-2; D call uncertain. V was trimmed by 4 bases and J by 4 bases, leaving 11 bases between them. CDR1 and CDR2 from the germline V gene are SGHRS and YFSETQ. CDR3 length equals 14 residues. The CDR3 bases are TGCGCCAGCAGCACACGGGCCGGCACCGGGGAGCTGTTTTTT. The encoded protein is CASSTRAGTGELFF.

The gene calls are TRBV6-5 and TRBJ2-7; unclear D gene. V lost 8 bases to trimming and J lost 2 bases, with 10 bases between them. The CDR3 consists of 12 residues. Germline V gene lookup returns CDR1 MNHEY and CDR2 SVGAGI. The DNA of the CDR3 is TGTGCCAGCCAAGAGACAACCTACGAGCAGTACTTC. This translates into CASQETTYEQYF.

The chain couples TRBV7-8 to TRBJ1-1; maybe TRBD1 (5 bases). The V gene's germline CDR1 is SGHVS and CDR2 FQNEAQ. V lost 2 bases and J lost 6, with 10 bases in between. This CDR3 comprises 13 residues. The CDR3 coding sequence is TGTGCCAGCAGCTTATGGGGGGAGGCTGAAGCTTTCTTT. Its protein is CASSLWGEAEAFF.